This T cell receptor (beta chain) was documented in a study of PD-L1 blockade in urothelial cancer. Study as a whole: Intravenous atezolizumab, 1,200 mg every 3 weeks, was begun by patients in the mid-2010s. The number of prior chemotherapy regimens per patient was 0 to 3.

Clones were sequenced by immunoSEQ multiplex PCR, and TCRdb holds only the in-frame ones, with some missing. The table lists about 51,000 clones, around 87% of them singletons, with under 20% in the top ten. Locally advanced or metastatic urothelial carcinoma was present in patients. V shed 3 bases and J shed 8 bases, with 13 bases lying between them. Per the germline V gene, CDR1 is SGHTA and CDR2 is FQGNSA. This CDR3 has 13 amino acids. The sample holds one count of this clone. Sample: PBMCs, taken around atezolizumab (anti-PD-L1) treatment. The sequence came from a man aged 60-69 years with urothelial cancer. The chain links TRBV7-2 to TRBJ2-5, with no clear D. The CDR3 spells CASSFLYSATQYF. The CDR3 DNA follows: TGTGCCAGCAGCTTCCTTTACTCCGCAACCCAGTACTTC. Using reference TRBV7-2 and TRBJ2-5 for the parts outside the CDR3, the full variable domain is GAGVSQSPSNKVTEKGKDVELRCDPISGHTALYWYRQSLGQGLEFLIYFQGNSAPDKSGLPSDRFSAERTGGSVSTLTIQRTQQEDSAVYLCASSFLYSATQYFGPGTRLLVL.